This is a list of T cell receptor beta chains from one sample in a study of blood T cell repertoires in COVID-19. Profiling relied on immunoSEQ multiplex PCR, and the TCRdb table lists in-frame clones only, not all of them. The sample has approximately 50,000 clones, 65% to 90% seen once. The sequenced material came from peripheral blood. These receptors originate from a human donor in a cohort sampled during active COVID-19. The CDR3 runs from the conserved cysteine through the conserved F or W. The D gene is left open where the match is weak. A clone size is listed for some rows: how often the clone was seen (once, few, many), or a class if it is expanded.

J gene | clone size | D gene | V gene | CDR3 protein | CDR3 DNA
TRBJ2-5 | - | TRBD1 | TRBV5-5 | CASSLVTGGTETQYF | TGTGCCAGCAGCTTGGTGACAGGGGGCACAGAGACCCAGTACTTC
TRBJ2-7 | - | - | TRBV25-1 | CASSGSGVYRRGTYEQYF | TGTGCCAGCAGTGGGTCCGGGGTGTACAGGCGGGGCACCTACGAGCAGTACTTC
TRBJ2-7 | - | - | TRBV4-1 | CASSRYLGTRDSGQYF | TGCGCCAGCAGCCGATACCTAGGGACACGAGACTCGGGGCAGTACTTC
TRBJ1-5 | - | - | TRBV2 | CASTDTSDQPQHF | TGTGCCAGCACCGACACTTCGGATCAGCCCCAGCATTTT
TRBJ2-5 | - | TRBD2 | TRBV5-8 | CASSRTSGPQYF | TGTGCCAGCAGCCGGACTAGCGGTCCCCAGTACTTC
TRBJ2-3 | - | - | TRBV19 | CASRTGNTQYF | TGTGCCAGTAGGACGGGGAATACGCAGTATTTT
TRBJ2-6 | - | - | TRBV5-1 | CASSSPGTGANVLTF | TGCGCCAGCAGCTCTCCAGGGACTGGGGCCAACGTCCTGACTTTC
TRBJ1-4 | - | - | TRBV7-9 | CASSSWRGNRGEKLFF | TGTGCCAGCAGCAGCTGGCGGGGGAACCGAGGGGAAAAACTGTTTTTT
TRBJ2-1 | once | TRBD1 | TRBV4-2 | CASSLRLGQTKGNEQFF | TGTGCCAGCAGCTTACGCTTGGGACAGACTAAAGGCAATGAGCAGTTCTTC
TRBJ2-7 | - | TRBD1 | TRBV5-5 | CASSSPSGTGSYEQYF | TGTGCCAGCAGCTCGCCCTCCGGGACAGGGTCCTACGAGCAGTACTTC
TRBJ1-6 | few | - | TRBV6-5 | CASSQNRPNSPLHF | TGTGCCAGCAGCCAGAACAGGCCAAATTCACCCCTCCACTTT
TRBJ1-1 | - | TRBD1 | TRBV2 | CASSLTGRETEAFF | TGTGCCAGCAGTTTGACAGGGAGAGAGACTGAAGCTTTCTTT
TRBJ1-1 | - | - | TRBV6-5 | CASSYYGGRGTEAFF | TGTGCCAGCAGTTACTACGGGGGGCGAGGCACTGAAGCTTTCTTT
TRBJ2-1 | - | - | TRBV7-9 | CASSFPQGGRADEQFF | TGTGCCAGCAGCTTCCCCCAGGGGGGCCGAGCGGATGAGCAGTTCTTC
TRBJ2-7 | - | - | TRBV10-3 | CAIRPGGGVVHEQYF | TGTGCCATCAGGCCGGGCGGAGGGGTGGTCCACGAGCAGTACTTC
TRBJ2-3 | - | - | TRBV11-1 | CASSLPDSGLSDTQYF | TGTGCCAGCAGCTTACCGGACTCGGGGTTATCAGATACGCAGTATTTT
TRBJ2-1 | once | - | TRBV21-1 | CASSNRDRAGPRDNEQFF | TGTGCCAGCAGCAACCGGGACAGGGCTGGACCTCGGGACAATGAGCAGTTCTTC
TRBJ2-1 | - | TRBD2 | TRBV24-1 | CATSEASGRGDEQFF | TGTGCCACCAGTGAGGCTAGCGGGAGAGGGGATGAGCAGTTCTTC
TRBJ2-5 | once | TRBD2 | TRBV7-9 | CASSPSGSGREETQYF | TGTGCCAGCAGCCCCAGTGGTAGCGGGAGAGAAGAGACCCAGTACTTC
TRBJ2-7 | - | - | TRBV5-1 | CASSLVQGTYEQYF | TGCGCCAGCAGCTTGGTGCAGGGCACCTACGAGCAGTACTTC
TRBJ1-2 | - | - | TRBV6-1 | CASSEGGGLANYGYTF | TGTGCCAGCAGTGAAGGGGGGGGGCTTGCAAACTATGGCTACACCTTC
TRBJ1-1 | - | - | TRBV3-1/TRBV3-2 | CASSQGQINTEAFF | TGTGCCAGCAGCCAAGGGCAAATTAACACTGAAGCTTTCTTT
TRBJ1-5 | - | TRBD1 | TRBV7-8 | CASSLGQGNQPQHF | TGTGCCAGCAGCCTTGGACAGGGCAATCAGCCCCAGCATTTT
TRBJ2-7 | - | - | TRBV30 | CAWSAGPRDEQYF | TGTGCCTGGAGTGCCGGACCGAGGGACGAGCAGTACTTC
TRBJ2-7 | - | TRBD2 | TRBV6-4 | CASRAGAFSYEQYF | TGTGCCAGCAGAGCGGGAGCGTTTTCTTACGAGCAGTACTTC
TRBJ2-1 | - | TRBD2 | TRBV11-3 | CASAWRREVYNEQFF | TGTGCCAGCGCCTGGCGACGGGAGGTTTACAATGAGCAGTTCTTC
TRBJ1-6 | - | - | TRBV27 | CASSSVNSPLHF | TGTGCCAGCAGCTCGGTTAATTCACCCCTCCACTTT
TRBJ2-5 | - | TRBD2 | TRBV11-3 | CASSPGLAGETQYF | TGTGCCAGCAGCCCGGGACTAGCGGGAGAGACCCAGTACTTC
TRBJ2-7 | - | TRBD1 | TRBV4-1 | CASSQERWGDRSYEQYF | TGCGCCAGCAGCCAAGAACGGTGGGGGGACAGGTCCTACGAGCAGTACTTC
TRBJ2-1 | once | TRBD2 | TRBV30 | CAWRGLAGHYNEQFF | TGTGCCTGGAGGGGACTAGCGGGGCACTACAATGAGCAGTTCTTC
TRBJ1-1 | - | TRBD1 | TRBV4-1 | CASSQVAPTGGSAFF | TGCGCCAGCAGCCAAGTTGCACCCACAGGGGGCTCAGCTTTCTTT
TRBJ2-1 | few | TRBD2 | TRBV10-3 | CAISDPPGLAGGNEQFF | TGTGCCATCAGTGACCCCCCGGGACTAGCGGGAGGTAATGAGCAGTTCTTC
TRBJ2-1 | - | - | TRBV29-1 | CSALWAANEQFF | TGCAGCGCCTTATGGGCCGCGAATGAGCAGTTCTTC
TRBJ1-2 | once | TRBD1 | TRBV18 | CASSPPQGAHYGYTF | TGTGCCAGCTCACCCCCACAGGGGGCCCACTATGGCTACACCTTC
TRBJ2-5 | few | TRBD2 | TRBV4-2 | CASSQGAGGSETQYF | TGTGCCAGCAGCCAAGGGGCGGGAGGGTCAGAGACCCAGTACTTC
TRBJ2-2 | - | TRBD1 | TRBV10-1 | CASGDRVGGELFF | TGCGCCAGCGGAGACAGGGTCGGCGGGGAGCTGTTTTTT
TRBJ1-1 | - | - | TRBV10-1 | CASSESGLGDTEAFF | TGCGCCAGCAGTGAGTCCGGGCTAGGGGACACTGAAGCTTTCTTT
TRBJ1-5 | - | TRBD1 | TRBV5-8 | CASSWGRGLNGNQPQHF | TGTGCCAGCAGCTGGGGCAGGGGGCTAAATGGCAATCAGCCCCAGCATTTT
TRBJ1-6 | - | TRBD1 | TRBV4-1 | CASSQDYSGTGVRVLHF | TGCGCCAGCAGCCAGGATTATTCGGGGACAGGAGTGAGGGTCCTCCACTTT
TRBJ2-5 | - | - | TRBV11-3 | CASSLGRYQETQYF | TGTGCCAGCAGCTTAGGGCGGTACCAAGAGACCCAGTACTTC
TRBJ2-3 | - | - | TRBV19 | CASSTRTNHFTDTQYF | TGTGCCAGTAGTACCCGGACTAACCACTTCACAGATACGCAGTATTTT
TRBJ1-1 | - | - | TRBV6-5 | CASSYSGGRSTEAFF | TGTGCCAGCAGTTACTCGGGAGGGAGGTCCACTGAAGCTTTCTTT
TRBJ2-1 | few | TRBD2 | TRBV4-1 | CASSQVLGGTSGRLRHNEQFF | TGCGCCAGCAGCCAAGTTCTAGGGGGGACTAGCGGGCGATTAAGACACAATGAGCAGTTCTTC
TRBJ2-2 | - | - | TRBV11-2 | CASSPSRTNTGELFF | TGTGCCAGCAGCCCCTCCAGGACAAACACCGGGGAGCTGTTTTTT
TRBJ2-1 | - | - | TRBV9 | CASSRSGPYNEQFF | TGTGCCAGCAGCCGGAGCGGTCCCTACAATGAGCAGTTCTTC
TRBJ1-2 | - | TRBD1 | TRBV6-2/TRBV6-3 | CASSSGQGGVRCTF | TGTGCCAGCAGCTCGGGACAGGGGGGAGTCAGGTGCACCTTC
TRBJ2-1 | - | TRBD2 | TRBV6-5 | CASSLAGAYNEQFF | TGTGCCAGCAGCCTAGCGGGAGCTTACAATGAGCAGTTCTTC
TRBJ2-7 | - | - | TRBV11-2 | CASSLAMQVFDEQYF | TGTGCCAGCAGCTTAGCTATGCAGGTGTTCGACGAGCAGTACTTC
TRBJ2-3 | - | TRBD2 | TRBV5-4 | CASSYRTSGWGTDTQYF | TGTGCCAGCAGCTACCGGACTAGCGGCTGGGGCACAGATACGCAGTATTTT
TRBJ2-7 | once | TRBD2 | TRBV6-5 | CASSYRVAGGTYEQYF | TGTGCCAGCAGTTACCGCGTAGCGGGAGGAACCTACGAGCAGTACTTC